The subject of this entry is one T cell receptor beta chain. Its antigen is undetermined. Sorting with CD45RO/CCR7/CD25/CD127/CD95/CD27 yielded naive, central memory, regulatory and stem-like memory CD4+ cells. Isolated RNA was reverse transcribed in full, so expressed TCRB transcripts were sequenced. Produced via immunoSEQ multiplex PCR; TCRdb's table is partial and in-frame only. The repertoire holds 200,000 to 300,000 clones, with roughly 15% as singletons. This sample is drawn from a study of beta chain features in type 1 diabetes. About the study: Sorted cells numbering roughly 100,000,000 were examined across all samples.

Study outcomes and limitations: Whether TCRB rearrangement is influenced by HLA type was left unresolved in this analysis. More deletions and fewer insertions at VDJ junctions were found in patients with type 1 diabetes.

Germline V gene lookup returns CDR1 LNHNV and CDR2 YYDKDF (reference sequence). Trimming cost V 0 bases and J 0 bases, with 9 bases left between them. The CDR3 extends over 16 amino acids. The clonotype comes from a woman aged 40 to 49 in good health. Material: naive CD4+ T cells from blood. V is TRBV15 and J is TRBJ2-4, with no clear D. As DNA, the CDR3 is TGTGCCACCAGCAGAGACGGAGACTTAGCCAAAAACATTCAGTACTTC. It is translated as CATSRDGDLAKNIQYF. Full variable domain (remainder filled in from reference TRBV15 and TRBJ2-4): DAMVIQNPRYQVTQFGKPVTLSCSQTLNHNVMYWYQQKSSQAPKLLFHYYDKDFNNEADTPDNFQSRRPNTSFCFLDIRSPGLGDTAMYLCATSRDGDLAKNIQYFGAGTRLSVL.